These 9 T cell receptor beta chains originate from one sample sequenced in a study of T cells in Graves' hyperthyroidism and ophthalmopathy (dated by TCRdb to the late 2010s). The library was built by means of multiplex PCR. The sequencer was an Illumina HiSeq 2000. TCR beta CDR3 regions were amplified from RNA transcripts. A first-round RT-PCR of the TCR CDR3 used the HTBI primer set with the Qiagen OneStep RT-PCR kit. TCRdb reprocessed the public reads (quality trimming at Q25 with fastp, clone calling with MiXCR) and kept in-frame beta chains. Identical CDR3 protein sequences are pooled into one entry, listed with their most common genes and DNA. The sample records a few hundred thousand distinct CDR3 sequences, around 16% of which are singletons. The top ten clonotypes cover around 3.5% of the sample. Sequenced input: blood. These TCRs come from a woman in her thirties or forties with Graves' ophthalmopathy.

Ten or more counts support this clonotype. CDR3 DNA sequence: TGTGCCAGCTCAGGAGGGGGTAATTCACCCCTCCACTTT. It specifies CASSGGGNSPLHF. The chain recombines TRBV3-1 with TRBJ1-6; weak D call: TRBD1 (6 bases). Between the trimmed V and J ends, which lost 8 bases and 6 bases, there was a span of 11 bases. The CDR3 runs 13 residues. Germline V gives CDR1 LGHDT, CDR2 YNNKEL (reference sequence).

On this clonotype itself: Just one base apart from a much larger clone, this may be a read error. The rearrangement links TRBV12-3 or TRBV12-4 to TRBJ1-5, with 8 bases lining up with TRBD1. The CDR3 runs 19 residues. Trimming at V came to 2 bases and at J to 0 bases, leaving 12 bases not matched to a gene. CDR3 protein: CASSLTGTGDVYSNQPQHF. The CDR3 DNA follows: TGTGCCAGCAGTTTAACGGGGACAGGAGATGTTTATAGCAATCAGCCCCAGCATTTT.

This clonotype was counted once. The gene calls are TRBV11-2 and TRBJ1-1; unclear D gene. V was clipped by 1 base and J by 10 bases, with 16 bases between them. Germline loops: CDR1 SGHAT, CDR2 FQNNGV. The CDR3 contains 14 residues. The CDR3 region has the DNA TGTGCCAGCAGCTTAGCCCTGGGGTCAATAGGAGCTTTCTTT. It yields the protein CASSLALGSIGAFF.

This clonotype has at least ten counts. The V and J genes are TRBV3-1 and TRBJ2-7; D is unresolved. The CDR3 is 13 residues long. From germline, CDR1 is LGHDT and CDR2 YNNKEL (reference sequence). Trimming left V 5 bases short and J 7 bases short, with 15 bases between. The CDR3 coding sequence is TGTGCCAGCAGCAAGACTCCCGCTCGGGAGCAGTACTTC. Amino acids: CASSKTPAREQYF.

This clonotype has a handful of counts. The chain couples TRBV7-6 to TRBJ1-1; 8 bases match TRBD1. The V gene's germline CDR1 is SGHVS and CDR2 FNYEAQ. The CDR3 consists of 15 residues. V shed 8 bases, J shed 4 bases, and the junction held 12 bases outside the gene matches. The CDR3 sequence is CASVPPDRVFTEAFF. CDR3 DNA sequence: TGTGCCAGCGTACCCCCGGACAGGGTGTTCACTGAAGCTTTCTTT.

The chain has TRBV20-1 and TRBJ2-7; 7 bases fit TRBD2. CDR1 DFQATT and CDR2 SNEGSKA come from the germline V gene (reference sequence). V trimming: 3 bases; J trimming: 3 bases; junction bases outside the gene matches: 5. The CDR3 has 13 amino acids. The CDR3 DNA reads TGCAGTGCTAGCCAAAGCGGGAACTACGAGCAGTACTTC. It translates to CSASQSGNYEQYF.

The chain has TRBV20-1 and TRBJ1-4, with a possible D match to TRBD1 (5 bases). The CDR3 extends over 17 amino acids. Trimming removed 6 bases at V and 0 bases at J, with 20 bases between. Looked up from germline, CDR1 is DFQATT and CDR2 is SNEGSKA (reference sequence). The CDR3 nucleotides are TGCAGTGCCATCGTCGGGCAGGGAGTGGCAACTAATGAAAAACTGTTTTTT. Translation: CSAIVGQGVATNEKLFF.

This clonotype was picked up a small number of times. The chain couples TRBV2 to TRBJ2-6, with no clear D. V lost 3 bases to trimming and J lost 4 bases, with 7 bases between them. The CDR3 covers 14 residues. Germline values: CDR1 SNHLY, CDR2 FYNNEI. CDR3 protein: CASSEVLGANVLTF. DNA of the CDR3: TGTGCCAGCAGTGAGGTCCTCGGGGCCAACGTCCTGACTTTC.

At least ten counts were recorded for this clonotype. The V and J genes are TRBV3-1 and TRBJ1-2; D gene unclear. Germline V gene sequence: CDR1 LGHDT, CDR2 YNNKEL (reference sequence). Deletions cut 1 base from V and 6 bases from J, with 6 bases between. The CDR3 consists of 12 residues. In DNA, the CDR3 is TGTGCCAGCAGCCAAGGGGTGGATGGCTACACCTTC. The encoded protein is CASSQGVDGYTF. Together with reference TRBV3-1 and TRBJ1-2, the CDR3 gives the full variable domain: DTAVSQTPKYLVTQMGNDKSIKCEQNLGHDTMYWYKQDSKKFLKIMFSYNNKELIINETVPNRFSPKSPDKAHLNLHINSLELGDSAVYFCASSQGVDGYTFGSGTRLTVV.